The entry below gives a single T cell receptor beta chain sequence along with its context. This sample is drawn from a study of blood T cell repertoires in COVID-19. Study-wide background: Acute and convalescent COVID-19 specimens originated in the United States, Italy and Spain. T cells, B-cell-depleted T cells, or PBMCs provided the cDNA or gDNA that served as material.

Germline V lookup: CDR1 WSHSY, CDR2 SAAADI. Trimming cost V 8 bases and J 8 bases, with 18 bases left between them. This CDR3 comprises 13 residues. Generated by immunoSEQ multiplex PCR, the TCRdb table keeps only in-frame clones and is missing some. Here the sample spans tens of thousands of clones, 87% being singletons. V is TRBV10-2 and J is TRBJ1-1, with D perhaps TRBD1 (6 bases). This receptor was identified in a man in his forties or fifties with active COVID-19. Sequences were obtained from peripheral blood. CDR3 residues: CASRGTIETEAFF. The CDR3 nucleotides are TGCGCCAGCCGTGGGACAATAGAAACAGAAGCTTTCTTT.